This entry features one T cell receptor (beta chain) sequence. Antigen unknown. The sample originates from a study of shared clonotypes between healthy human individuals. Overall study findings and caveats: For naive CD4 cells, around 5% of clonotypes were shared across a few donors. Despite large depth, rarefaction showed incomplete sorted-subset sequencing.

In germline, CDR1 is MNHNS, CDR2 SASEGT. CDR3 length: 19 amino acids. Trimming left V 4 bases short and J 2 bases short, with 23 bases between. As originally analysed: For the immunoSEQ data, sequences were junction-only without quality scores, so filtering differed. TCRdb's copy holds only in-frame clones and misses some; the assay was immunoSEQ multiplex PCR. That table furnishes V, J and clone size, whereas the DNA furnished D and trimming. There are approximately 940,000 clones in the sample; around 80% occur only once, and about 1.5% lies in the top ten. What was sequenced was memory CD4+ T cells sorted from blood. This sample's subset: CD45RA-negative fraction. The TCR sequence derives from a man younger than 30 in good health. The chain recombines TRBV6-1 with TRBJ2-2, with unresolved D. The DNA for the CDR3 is TGTGCCAGCAGTGCCCCCCCCGGACGGCTTCGGTTCAACACCGGGGAGCTGTTTTTT. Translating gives CASSAPPGRLRFNTGELFF.